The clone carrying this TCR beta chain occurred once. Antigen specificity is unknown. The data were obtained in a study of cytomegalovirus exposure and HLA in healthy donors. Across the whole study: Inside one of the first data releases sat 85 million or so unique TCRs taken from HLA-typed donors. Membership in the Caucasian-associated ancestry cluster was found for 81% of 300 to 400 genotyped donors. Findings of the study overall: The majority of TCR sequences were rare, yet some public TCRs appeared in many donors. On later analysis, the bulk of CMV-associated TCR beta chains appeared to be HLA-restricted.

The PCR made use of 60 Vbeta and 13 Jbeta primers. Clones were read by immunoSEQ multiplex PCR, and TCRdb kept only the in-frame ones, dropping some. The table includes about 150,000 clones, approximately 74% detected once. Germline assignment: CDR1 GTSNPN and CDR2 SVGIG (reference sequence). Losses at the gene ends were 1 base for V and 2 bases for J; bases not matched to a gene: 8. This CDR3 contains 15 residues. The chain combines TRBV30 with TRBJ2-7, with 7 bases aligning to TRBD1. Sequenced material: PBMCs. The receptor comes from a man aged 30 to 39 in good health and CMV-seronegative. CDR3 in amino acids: CAWSDIRDRAYEQYF. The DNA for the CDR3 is TGTGCCTGGAGTGACATCCGGGACAGAGCCTACGAGCAGTACTTC.